The 4 T cell receptor beta chains below come from one sample, sequenced in a study of T-cell reconstitution after alpha-beta-depleted transplantation in children. For TCRbeta, the library was prepared with unique molecular identifiers. Each CDR3 protein is one row after TCRdb ran MiXCR on the PCR reads. The table lists some 840,000 distinct CDR3 sequences, roughly 15% of them singletons. Sequenced material: PBMCs, mostly from graft donor cells, taken 360 days after TCRalphabeta/CD19-depleted stem cell transplant. The receptors were gathered from a male patient younger than 18 who had a stem cell transplant for acute lymphoblastic leukemia, so the T cells may come from the graft donor.

This clonotype was seen repeatedly, ten times or more. The chain recombines TRBV20-1 with TRBJ2-1, with TRBD2 matching 8 bases. Germline lookup yields CDR1 DFQATT and CDR2 SNEGSKA (reference sequence). The CDR3 loop spans 16 amino acids. The V gene end was trimmed by 6 bases and the J gene end by 5 bases; junction bases not matched to a gene: 15. The CDR3 region has the DNA TGCAGTGCACGAAGGGATTCCCTAGCGGGCCACAATGAGCAGTTCTTC. This gives the protein CSARRDSLAGHNEQFF.

This clonotype was counted only a few times. The chain couples TRBV12-3 or TRBV12-4 to TRBJ2-1; 10 nucleotides align to TRBD2. Trimming removed 3 bases from V and 6 bases from J; junction bases left unmatched: 8. This CDR3 is 16 amino acids long. CDR3 amino acids: CASSFGAGGPVNEQFF. For the CDR3, the DNA is TGTGCCAGCAGTTTCGGAGCGGGAGGGCCGGTCAATGAGCAGTTCTTC.

This clonotype was observed at least ten times. The chain employs TRBV12-3 or TRBV12-4 and TRBJ2-3; TRBD2 matches at 9 bases. The length of the CDR3 is 14 residues. Trimming cost V 3 bases and J 4 bases; bases outside gene matches: 2. The CDR3, as DNA: TGTGCCAGCAGTTTTACTAGCGGGCCAGATACGCAGTATTTT. Protein product: CASSFTSGPDTQYF.

In this sample, this clonotype turned up a few times. The chain combines TRBV29-1 with TRBJ2-3; TRBD1 aligns across 8 bases. Germline assignment: CDR1 SQVTM and CDR2 ANQGSEA. J was trimmed by 4 bases and V by 7 bases; bases with no gene match: 10. This CDR3 spans 14 amino acids. CDR3 region: CSAAGGYYSDTQYF. For the CDR3, the DNA is TGCAGCGCCGCAGGGGGCTATTATTCAGATACGCAGTATTTT.